The present entry profiles one TCR beta chain with its context. There is no known antigen for this receptor. Base qualities are not at hand, and no much larger clone is one base apart. The sample has other DNA sequences that encode this CDR3 too. CDR1 MNHEY and CDR2 SVGEGT are derived from the germline V gene. Counted from cysteine to phenylalanine, this CDR3 has 14 amino acids. The only DNA kept is the CDR3, 42 bases in frame from the first base. The junction shows trimming of 4 bases on V and 1 base on J, plus 7 bases between the germline ends. This specimen comes from a study of blood T cell repertoires in COVID-19 (dated by TCRdb to 2020 to 2021). About the full investigation: Samples from collaborators originated in the United States, Italy and Spain and spanned both the acute and convalescent phases of COVID-19. Samples came from the ongoing ImmuneRACE study (first 160 participants) plus 1,254 subjects from 6 global collaborators. The dataset comprised deeply sampled blood TCRbeta repertoires from subjects exposed to, actively infected with, or recovered from COVID-19. A de-identified subject ID, COVID-19 status, age in years and sex were almost always included in the sample metadata. The repertoires were released in a freely available public database meant as a resource for research on the immune response to SARS-CoV-2. The material from the prospective study consisted of cDNA or gDNA derived from T cells, B-cell-depleted T cells, or PBMCs. Where available, HLA class I and class II types were obtained from metadata supplied by the sample provider rather than from assay-based typing.

Study-wide conclusions, independent of this receptor: How much clinical and demographic metadata was included differed by source and by participant, and the metadata was provided uncurated.

TCRbeta CDR3 regions were amplified from genomic DNA by means of the immunoSEQ Assay, a bias-controlled multiplex PCR. Under the source paper's analysis protocol: Within the assay, amplification of reference gene primers was used to estimate how many nucleated cells each sample contained. To quantify the absolute abundance of each unique TCRbeta CDR3 rearrangement, sequence reads were collapsed and filtered. For each sample, productive Simpson clonality was calculated as the square root of Simpson's diversity index across productive rearrangements. What TCRdb holds here is the immuneACCESS table cut down to in-frame rearrangements. Part of the clones is not present; checked against another copy, under half of the missing clones reflect an unresolved V gene, and the others are unexplained. From that table come the V and J calls and clone size; the DNA was used to work out D and trimming. A total of 80,000 to 95,000 clones appear in this sample, 60% to 85% of them only once. The ten biggest clones cover roughly 10% of the sample.

The collaborating institutions used their own protocols to collect whole blood in K2EDTA tubes. Collaborator samples were shipped for TCRbeta analysis as frozen whole blood, isolated PBMCs, or DNA extracted from either sample type. Here the chain combines TRBV6-2 or TRBV6-3 and TRBJ2-2; no D gene is confidently identified. Input material: peripheral blood. The receptor was derived from a woman older than 75 with acute or convalescent COVID-19. The DNA sequence follows: TGTGCCAGCAGTTTTTCGGGGAACACCGGGGAGCTGTTTTTT. Its translation is CASSFSGNTGELFF.